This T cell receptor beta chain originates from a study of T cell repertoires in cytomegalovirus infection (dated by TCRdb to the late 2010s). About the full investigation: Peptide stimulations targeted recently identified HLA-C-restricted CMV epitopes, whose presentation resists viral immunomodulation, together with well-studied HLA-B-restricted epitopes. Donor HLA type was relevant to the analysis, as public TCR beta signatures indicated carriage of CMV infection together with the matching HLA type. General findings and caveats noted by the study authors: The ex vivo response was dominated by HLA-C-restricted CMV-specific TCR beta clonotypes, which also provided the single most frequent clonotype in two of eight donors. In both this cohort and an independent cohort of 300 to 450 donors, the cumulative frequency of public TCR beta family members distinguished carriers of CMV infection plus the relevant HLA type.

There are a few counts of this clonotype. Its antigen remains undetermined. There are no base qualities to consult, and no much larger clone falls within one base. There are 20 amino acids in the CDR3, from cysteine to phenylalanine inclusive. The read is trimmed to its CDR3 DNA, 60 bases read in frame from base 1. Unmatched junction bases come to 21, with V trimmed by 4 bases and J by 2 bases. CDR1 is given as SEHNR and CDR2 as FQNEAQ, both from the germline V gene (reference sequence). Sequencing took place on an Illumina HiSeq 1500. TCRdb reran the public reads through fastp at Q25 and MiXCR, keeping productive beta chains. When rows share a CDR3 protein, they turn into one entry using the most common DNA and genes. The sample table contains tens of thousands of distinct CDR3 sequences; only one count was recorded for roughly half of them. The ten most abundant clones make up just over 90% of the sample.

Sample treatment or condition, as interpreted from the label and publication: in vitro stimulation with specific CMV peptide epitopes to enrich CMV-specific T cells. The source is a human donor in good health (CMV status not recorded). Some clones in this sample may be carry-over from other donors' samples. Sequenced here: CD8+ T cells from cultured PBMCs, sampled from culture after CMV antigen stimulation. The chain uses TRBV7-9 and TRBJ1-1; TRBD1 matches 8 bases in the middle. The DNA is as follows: TGTGCCAGCAGCTCCTTAGCAAGGGGGACAGGATCCGAAAGTAACACTGAAGCTTTCTTT. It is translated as CASSSLARGTGSESNTEAFF.